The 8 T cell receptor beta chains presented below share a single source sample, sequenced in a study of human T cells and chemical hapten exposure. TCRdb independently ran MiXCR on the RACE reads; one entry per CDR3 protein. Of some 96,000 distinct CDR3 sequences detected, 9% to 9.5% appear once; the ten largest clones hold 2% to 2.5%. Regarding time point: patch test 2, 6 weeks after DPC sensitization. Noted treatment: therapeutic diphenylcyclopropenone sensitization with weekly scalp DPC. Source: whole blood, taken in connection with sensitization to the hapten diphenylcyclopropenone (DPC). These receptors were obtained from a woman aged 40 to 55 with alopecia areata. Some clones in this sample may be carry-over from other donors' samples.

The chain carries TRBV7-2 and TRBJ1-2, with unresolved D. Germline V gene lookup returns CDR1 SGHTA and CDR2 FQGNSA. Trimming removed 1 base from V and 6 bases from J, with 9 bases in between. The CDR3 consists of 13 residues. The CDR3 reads CASSLERLNGYTF. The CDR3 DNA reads TGTGCCAGCAGCTTAGAACGGTTAAATGGCTACACCTTC.

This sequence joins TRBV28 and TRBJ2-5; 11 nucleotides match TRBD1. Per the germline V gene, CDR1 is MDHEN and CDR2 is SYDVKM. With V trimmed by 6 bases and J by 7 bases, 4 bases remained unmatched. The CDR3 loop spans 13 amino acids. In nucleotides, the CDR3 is TGTGCCAGCAGACGGACAGGGGGCGGGACCCAGTACTTC. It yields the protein CASRRTGGGTQYF.

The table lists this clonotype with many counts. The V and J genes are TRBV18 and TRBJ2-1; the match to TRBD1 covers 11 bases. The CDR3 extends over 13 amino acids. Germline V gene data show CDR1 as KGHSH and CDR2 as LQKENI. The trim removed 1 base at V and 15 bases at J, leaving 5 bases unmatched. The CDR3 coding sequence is TGTGCCAGCTCACCACGTGGGACAGGGGGTCCGTTCTTC. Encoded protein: CASSPRGTGGPFF.

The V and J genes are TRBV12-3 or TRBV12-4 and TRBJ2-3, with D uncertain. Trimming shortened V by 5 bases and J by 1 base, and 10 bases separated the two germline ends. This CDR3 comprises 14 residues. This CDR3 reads CASSPAAGTDTQYF. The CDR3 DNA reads TGTGCCAGCAGTCCGGCGGCAGGCACAGATACGCAGTATTTT.

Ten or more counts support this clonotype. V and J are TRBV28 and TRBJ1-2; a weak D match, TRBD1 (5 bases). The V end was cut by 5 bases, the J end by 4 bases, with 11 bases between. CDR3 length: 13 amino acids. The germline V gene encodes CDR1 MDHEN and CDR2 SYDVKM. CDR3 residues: CASSTGGGYGYTF. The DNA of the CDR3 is TGTGCCAGCAGTACCGGGGGAGGCTATGGCTACACCTTC.

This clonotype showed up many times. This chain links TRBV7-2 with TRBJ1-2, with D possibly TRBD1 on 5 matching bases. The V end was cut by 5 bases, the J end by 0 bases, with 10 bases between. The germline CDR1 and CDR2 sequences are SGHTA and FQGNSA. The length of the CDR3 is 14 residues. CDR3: CASSQDITNYGYTF. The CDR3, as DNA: TGTGCCAGCAGCCAGGACATAACTAACTATGGCTACACCTTC.

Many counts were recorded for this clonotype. The CDR3 loop reads CSVEDHLDIQYF. DNA of the CDR3: TGCAGCGTTGAAGATCATCTGGACATTCAGTACTTC. The chain carries TRBV29-1 and TRBJ2-4; D uncertain. Germline CDR1 and CDR2: SQVTM and ANQGSEA. This CDR3 region has 12 residues. Trimming took 0 bases from V and 8 from J, leaving 8 bases between them.

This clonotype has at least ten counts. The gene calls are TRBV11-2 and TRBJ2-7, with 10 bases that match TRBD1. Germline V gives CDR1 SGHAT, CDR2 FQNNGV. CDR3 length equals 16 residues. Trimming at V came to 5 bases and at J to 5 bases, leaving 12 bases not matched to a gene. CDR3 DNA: TGTGCCAGCAGCCTCATGGGACAGGGGAATCGAAACGAGCAGTACTTC. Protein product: CASSLMGQGNRNEQYF. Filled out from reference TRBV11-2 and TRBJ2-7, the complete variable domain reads EAGVAQSPRYKIIEKRQSVAFWCNPISGHATLYWYQQILGQGPKLLIQFQNNGVVDDSQLPKDRFSAERLKGVDSTLKIQPAKLEDSAVYLCASSLMGQGNRNEQYFGPGTRLTVT.